A single sample gave rise to the 20 T cell receptor beta chains below, sequenced in a study of neoadjuvant nivolumab and ipilimumab in lung cancer. Generated by immunoSEQ multiplex PCR, the TCRdb table keeps only in-frame clones and is missing some. The sample lists roughly 20,000 clones; around 87% were seen once. The starting material was peripheral blood, obtained before neoadjuvant nivolumab, alone or with ipilimumab. Every receptor here comes from an adult with non-small cell lung cancer.

The rearrangement links TRBV5-6 to TRBJ1-5; no firm D call. Between the trimmed V and J ends, which lost 4 bases and 4 bases, there was a span of 15 bases. Germline-derived CDR1 and CDR2 are SGHDT and YYEEEE. The CDR3 has 15 amino acids. CDR3 nucleotides: TGTGCCAGCAGCCTTCGCCAGGCGCCTAATCAGCCCCAGCATTTT. This codes for CASSLRQAPNQPQHF.

The J gene is TRBJ1-1, the V gene TRBV7-2; D is possibly TRBD1 (5 bases). There are 14 residues in the CDR3. The germline V gene has CDR1 SGHTA and CDR2 FQGNSA. V was pared by 1 base and J by 10 bases, with 16 bases between. CDR3 sequence: CASSLEGRDLGAFF. For the CDR3, the DNA is TGTGCCAGCAGCTTAGAGGGCCGGGACCTCGGAGCTTTCTTT.

This clone was seen a single time. The V gene is TRBV2, the J gene TRBJ2-7, with D hard to call. CDR3 length equals 13 residues. Trimming shortened V by 1 base and J by 4 bases, and 8 bases separated the two germline ends. Germline V gives CDR1 SNHLY, CDR2 FYNNEI. Written as DNA, the CDR3 is TGTGCCAGCAGTGAAGAGGGCAGATACGAGCAGTACTTC. Its protein product is CASSEEGRYEQYF.

The J gene is TRBJ2-7, the V gene TRBV29-1; possible D gene TRBD1, 7 bases. CDR1 and CDR2 from the germline V gene are SQVTM and ANQGSEA. The CDR3 extends over 15 amino acids. Trimming cost V 6 bases and J 0 bases, with 18 bases left between them. CDR3 coding DNA: TGCAGCGTGCGCCGGGGGACAGAGAGCTCCTACGAGCAGTACTTC. Amino acid sequence: CSVRRGTESSYEQYF.

In this sample, this clone turned up a few times. The V and J genes are TRBV29-1 and TRBJ2-7; TRBD1 is a possible D gene (5 bases). The V and J ends lost 6 bases and 3 bases respectively, with 9 bases between them. In germline, CDR1 is SQVTM, CDR2 ANQGSEA. The CDR3 totals 11 residues. The DNA for the CDR3 is TGCAGCGTCGACGACAGCTACGAGCAGTACTTC. This translates into CSVDDSYEQYF.

This sequence joins TRBV5-1 and TRBJ2-1, with a weak D call TRBD2 (5 bases). V was trimmed by 1 base and J by 4 bases, leaving 9 bases between them. Germline loops: CDR1 SGHRS, CDR2 YFSETQ. The CDR3 has 14 residues. The CDR3 here is CASSLSGTYNEQFF. The CDR3 nucleotides read TGCGCCAGCAGCTTGAGCGGAACATACAATGAGCAGTTCTTC.

The gene calls are TRBV18 and TRBJ1-1; D unresolved. CDR3 size: 13 residues. The germline V gene has CDR1 KGHSH and CDR2 LQKENI. V was cut by 3 bases and J by 0 bases, with 5 bases left in between. CDR3 protein: CASSPGMNTEAFF. The CDR3 DNA sequence: TGTGCCAGCTCACCGGGAATGAACACTGAAGCTTTCTTT.

The V and J genes are TRBV5-1 and TRBJ2-2; 9 bases agree with TRBD1. The germline V gene encodes CDR1 SGHRS and CDR2 YFSETQ. This CDR3 has 15 residues. V lost 4 bases and J lost 5; bases outside the gene matches: 6. The CDR3 DNA reads TGCGCCAGCAGCCGACAGGGGGTTCAGACCGGGGAGCTGTTTTTT. Amino acid sequence: CASSRQGVQTGELFF.

J is TRBJ2-7 and V is TRBV29-1, with 10 positions matching TRBD1. V dropped 4 bases and J dropped 6; count of bases not matched to a gene: 3. This CDR3 is 12 amino acids long. In germline, CDR1 is SQVTM, CDR2 ANQGSEA. The CDR3 reads CSVARDRGEQYF. CDR3 nucleotides: TGCAGCGTTGCCCGGGACAGGGGCGAGCAGTACTTC.

The chain carries TRBV13 and TRBJ1-2, with D perhaps TRBD1 (5 bases). This CDR3 has 14 residues. Germline V lookup: CDR1 PRHDT, CDR2 FYEKMQ (reference sequence). V lost 4 bases and J lost 7, with 16 bases in between. This CDR3 is CASSSREGRGGYTF. The CDR3 nucleotides are TGTGCCAGCAGCTCTCGAGAGGGGAGGGGTGGCTACACCTTC.

The rearrangement uses TRBV6-5 and TRBJ2-5, with 7 bases lining up with TRBD2. V was clipped by 6 bases and J by 1 base; unmatched bases: 8. This CDR3 contains 15 residues. CDR1 is MNHEY and CDR2 is SVGAGI in the germline V gene. The CDR3 DNA reads TGTGCCAGCAGCCCCGCCGGGGGGATCCAAGAGACCCAGTACTTC. Translation: CASSPAGGIQETQYF.

The rearrangement joins TRBV5-4 to TRBJ2-7; possibly TRBD1 for D (6 bases). The germline CDR1 and CDR2 sequences are SGHNT and YYREEE (reference sequence). The CDR3 is made up of 14 amino acids. V was shortened by 0 bases and J by 3 bases, with 10 bases between the two germline ends. The CDR3 here is CASSLVQGDYEQYF. CDR3 in DNA: TGTGCCAGCAGCTTGGTACAGGGTGACTACGAGCAGTACTTC.

The rearrangement uses TRBV18 and TRBJ2-1; D not resolved. Germline V gene lookup returns CDR1 KGHSH and CDR2 LQKENI. Trimming removed 8 bases at V and 5 bases at J, with 4 bases between. This CDR3 has 10 residues. Written as DNA, the CDR3 is TGTGCCAGCGAAGACAATGAGCAGTTCTTC. Translated: CASEDNEQFF. Full variable domain (remainder filled in from reference TRBV18 and TRBJ2-1): NAGVMQNPRHLVRRRGQEARLRCSPMKGHSHVYWYRQLPEEGLKFMVYLQKENIIDESGMPKERFSAEFPKEGPSILRIQQVVRGDSAAYFCASEDNEQFFGPGTRLTVL.

The V call is TRBV29-1, the J call TRBJ2-1; tentative D call: TRBD1 (5 bases). This CDR3 is built from 13 residues. Germline CDR1 reads SQVTM; CDR2 reads ANQGSEA. V was shortened by 2 bases and J by 1 base, with 6 bases between the two germline ends. CDR3 nucleotide sequence: TGCAGCGTTGAAAGGGGATCCTACAATGAGCAGTTCTTC. It translates to CSVERGSYNEQFF.

The chain uses TRBV7-2 and TRBJ2-1; 10 nucleotides line up with TRBD2. Trimming at V came to 4 bases and at J to 4 bases, leaving 4 bases not matched to a gene. The CDR3 covers 15 residues. Germline loops: CDR1 SGHTA, CDR2 FQGNSA. CDR3 in amino acids: CASSSAGGPYNEQFF. DNA for the CDR3: TGTGCCAGCAGCTCAGCGGGAGGGCCTTACAATGAGCAGTTCTTC.

The rearrangement links TRBV4-3 to TRBJ1-4, with D possibly being TRBD1 (5 bases). V dropped 4 bases and J dropped 8 bases, with 17 bases sitting between them. This CDR3 has 15 residues. CDR1 and CDR2 (germline): LGHNA, YSLEER. CDR3 DNA sequence: TGCGCCAGCAGCCGAGCAGAGAGGGGCGCGGAAAAACTGTTTTTT. Translated, it gives CASSRAERGAEKLFF.

This clone was counted between two and nine times. This chain connects TRBV6-5 to TRBJ2-7; 7 bases line up with TRBD2. Germline CDR1 MNHEY, CDR2 SVGAGI. The CDR3 totals 13 residues. The V and J ends lost 2 bases and 5 bases, in that order; junction bases with no gene match: 3. CDR3 DNA: TGTGCCAGCAGTTACGGCGGGAGCGACGAGCAGTACTTC. Amino acids: CASSYGGSDEQYF.

This chain joins TRBV5-1 and TRBJ1-1; weak D call: TRBD1 (6 bases). CDR1 and CDR2 (germline): SGHRS, YFSETQ. This CDR3 contains 13 residues. The V gene lost 2 bases and the J gene lost 4 bases, with 9 bases spanning the gap. CDR3 DNA sequence: TGCGCCAGCAGCTTTGGGGGGCCCACTGAAGCTTTCTTT. This gives the protein CASSFGGPTEAFF.

The chain is built from TRBV28 and TRBJ1-2; D ambiguous. The CDR3 contains 11 residues. V was shortened by 4 bases and J by 4 bases, with 4 bases between the two germline ends. Germline V gives CDR1 MDHEN, CDR2 SYDVKM. Here the CDR3 DNA reads TGTGCCAGCAGTTCGTCCTATGGCTACACCTTC. Its translation is CASSSSYGYTF.

The chain joins TRBV4-1 to TRBJ1-2; D remains unclear. The CDR3 is 15 residues long. The germline V gene encodes CDR1 MGHRA and CDR2 YSYEKL. V was clipped by 4 bases and J by 2 bases, with 14 bases between them. The CDR3 DNA sequence: TGCGCCAGCAGCCCCGGACCCGACTTGAACTATGGCTACACCTTC. Amino acid sequence: CASSPGPDLNYGYTF.